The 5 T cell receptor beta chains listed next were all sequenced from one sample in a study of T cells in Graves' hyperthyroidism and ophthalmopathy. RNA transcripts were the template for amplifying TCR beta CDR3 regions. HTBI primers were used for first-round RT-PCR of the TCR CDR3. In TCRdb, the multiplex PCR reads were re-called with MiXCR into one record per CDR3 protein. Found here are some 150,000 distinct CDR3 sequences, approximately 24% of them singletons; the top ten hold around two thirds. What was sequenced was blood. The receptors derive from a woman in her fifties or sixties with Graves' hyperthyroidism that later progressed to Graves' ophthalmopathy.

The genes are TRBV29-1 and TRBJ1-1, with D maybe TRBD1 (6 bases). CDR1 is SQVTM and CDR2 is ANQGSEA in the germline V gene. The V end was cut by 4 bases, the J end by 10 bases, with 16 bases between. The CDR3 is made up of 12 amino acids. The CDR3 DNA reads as TGCAGCGTTGGCGGGGAGGGGGGGAGAGCTTTCTTT. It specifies CSVGGEGGRAFF.

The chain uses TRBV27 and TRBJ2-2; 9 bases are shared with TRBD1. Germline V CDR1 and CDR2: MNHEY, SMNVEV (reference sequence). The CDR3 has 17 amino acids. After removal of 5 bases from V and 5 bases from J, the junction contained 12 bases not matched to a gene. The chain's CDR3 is CASSNRRTGVKTGELFF. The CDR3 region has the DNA TGTGCCAGCAGTAACCGAAGGACAGGGGTGAAAACCGGGGAGCTGTTTTTT.

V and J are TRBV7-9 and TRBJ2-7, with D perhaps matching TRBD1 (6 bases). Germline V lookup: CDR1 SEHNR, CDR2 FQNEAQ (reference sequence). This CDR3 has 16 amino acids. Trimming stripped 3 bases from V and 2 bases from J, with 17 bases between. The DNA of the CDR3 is TGTGCCAGCAGCTTGTCCAGGGGTCGCTTAACCTACGAGCAGTACTTC. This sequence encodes CASSLSRGRLTYEQYF. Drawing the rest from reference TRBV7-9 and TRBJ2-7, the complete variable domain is DTGVSQNPRHKITKRGQNVTFRCDPISEHNRLYWYRQTLGQGPEFLTYFQNEAQLEKSRLLSDRFSAERPKGSFSTLEIQRTEQGDSAMYLCASSLSRGRLTYEQYFGPGTRLTVT.

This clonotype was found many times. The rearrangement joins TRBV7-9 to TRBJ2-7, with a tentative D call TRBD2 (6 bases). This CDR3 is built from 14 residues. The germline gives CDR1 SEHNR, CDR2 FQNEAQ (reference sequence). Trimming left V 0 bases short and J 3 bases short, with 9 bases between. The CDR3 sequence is CASSLAGGSYEQYF. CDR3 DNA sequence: TGTGCCAGCAGCTTAGCGGGAGGAAGCTACGAGCAGTACTTC.

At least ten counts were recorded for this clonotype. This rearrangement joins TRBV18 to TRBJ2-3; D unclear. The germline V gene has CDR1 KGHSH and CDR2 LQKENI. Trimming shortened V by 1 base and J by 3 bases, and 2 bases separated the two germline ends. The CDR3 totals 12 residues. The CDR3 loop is CASSPQTDTQYF. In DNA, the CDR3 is TGTGCCAGCTCACCACAAACAGATACGCAGTATTTT.